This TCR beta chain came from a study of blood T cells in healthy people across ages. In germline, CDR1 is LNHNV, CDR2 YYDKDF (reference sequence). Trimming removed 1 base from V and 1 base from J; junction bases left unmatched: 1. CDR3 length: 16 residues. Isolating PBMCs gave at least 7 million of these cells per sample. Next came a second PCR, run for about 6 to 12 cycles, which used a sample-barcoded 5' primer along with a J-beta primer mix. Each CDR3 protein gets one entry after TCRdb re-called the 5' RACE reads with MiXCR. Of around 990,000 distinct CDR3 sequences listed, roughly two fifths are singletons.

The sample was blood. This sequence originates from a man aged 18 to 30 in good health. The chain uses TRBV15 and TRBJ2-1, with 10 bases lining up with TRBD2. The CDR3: CATSRGTSGSYNEQFF. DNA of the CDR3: TGTGCCACCAGCAGAGGGACTAGCGGATCCTACAATGAGCAGTTCTTC. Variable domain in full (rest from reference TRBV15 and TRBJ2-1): DAMVIQNPRYQVTQFGKPVTLSCSQTLNHNVMYWYQQKSSQAPKLLFHYYDKDFNNEADTPDNFQSRRPNTSFCFLDIRSPGLGDTAMYLCATSRGTSGSYNEQFFGPGTRLTVL.